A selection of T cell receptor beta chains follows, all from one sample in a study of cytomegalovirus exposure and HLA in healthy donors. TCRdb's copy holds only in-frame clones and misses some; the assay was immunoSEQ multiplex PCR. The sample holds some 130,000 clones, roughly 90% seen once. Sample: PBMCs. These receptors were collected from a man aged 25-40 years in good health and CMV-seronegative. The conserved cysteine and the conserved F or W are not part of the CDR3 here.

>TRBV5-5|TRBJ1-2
ASSSAQGVLAGYT
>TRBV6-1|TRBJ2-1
ASSGRWREFNEQF
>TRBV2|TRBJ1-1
ASSEGQPNTEAF
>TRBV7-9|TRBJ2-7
ASSPNRDSGSYEQY
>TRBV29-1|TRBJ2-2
SVSRGLGELF
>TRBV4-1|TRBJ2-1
ASSQELGAREQF
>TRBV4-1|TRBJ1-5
ASSQDPGAQQPQH
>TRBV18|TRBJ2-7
ASSPRLAGSYEQY
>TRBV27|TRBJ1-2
ASSSESDRGKGYT
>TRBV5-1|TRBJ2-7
ASSFSDSYEQY
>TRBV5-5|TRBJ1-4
ASSTGPSTNEKLF
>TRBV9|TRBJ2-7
ASSVTGGSYEQY
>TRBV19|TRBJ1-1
ASSGTGAGTEAF
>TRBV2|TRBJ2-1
ASSEAGASYNEQF
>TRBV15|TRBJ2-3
ATSRGGSTDTQY
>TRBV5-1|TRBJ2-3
ASSPQASTDTQY
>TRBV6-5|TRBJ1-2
ASSYGGNGDYGYT
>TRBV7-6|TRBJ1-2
ASSPDRVGYT
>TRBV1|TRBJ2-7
TSSQGSGLAEYEQY
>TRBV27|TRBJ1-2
ASSLTDRGFNGYT
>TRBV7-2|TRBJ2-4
ASSFTTSSQNIQY
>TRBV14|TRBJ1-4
ASSQVTGESEKLF
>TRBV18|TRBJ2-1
ASSPLAGAGYEQF
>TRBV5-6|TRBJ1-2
ASSSLGSDLDRAGYT
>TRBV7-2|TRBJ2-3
ASSLLTGFTDTQY
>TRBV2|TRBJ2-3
ASSRQGAQITDTQY
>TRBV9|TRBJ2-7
ASSTGREQY
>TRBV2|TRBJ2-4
ASSDQGVENIQY
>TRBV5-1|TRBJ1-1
ASSLGSSEAF
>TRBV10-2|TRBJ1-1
ASSDSLDRAGEAF
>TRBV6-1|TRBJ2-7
ASAGLADSSYEQY
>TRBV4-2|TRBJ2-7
ASSQRGTSPNEQY
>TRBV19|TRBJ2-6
ASSNTGAGANVLT
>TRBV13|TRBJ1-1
ASSLVTTRITPMNTEAF
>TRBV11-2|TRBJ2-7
ASSQGQSYEQY
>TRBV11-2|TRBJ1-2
ASSLTSRGYT
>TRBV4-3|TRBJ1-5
ASSQDLQRGNQPQH
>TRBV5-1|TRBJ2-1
ASSLRVDEQF
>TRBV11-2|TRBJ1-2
ASRINRVLGFGYT
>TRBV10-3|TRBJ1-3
AISELRSSGNTIY
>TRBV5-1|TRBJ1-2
ASSLEQGIVSYT
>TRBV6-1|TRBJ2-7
ASTPGDGPTEQY
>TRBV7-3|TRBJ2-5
ASSPSGGYQETQY
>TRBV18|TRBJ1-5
ASSPGQEQPQH